Listed here are 21 T cell receptor beta chains from one sample, sequenced in a study of shared clonotypes between healthy human individuals. Libraries were prepared by immunoSEQ multiplex PCR; TCRdb keeps only in-frame clonotypes and omits some of them. The table has a few hundred thousand clones, 65% seen once. The sequenced sample consisted of memory CD4+ T cells sorted from blood. Regarding subset: CD45RA-negative fraction. The receptors stem from a man between 25 and 39 years old in good health.

The CDR3 bases are TGTGCCATCAGTGGACAGTTGGGAGCAGATACGCAGTATTTT. It translates to CAISGQLGADTQYF. V gene TRBV10-3 combines with J gene TRBJ2-3, with D perhaps given as TRBD1 or TRBD2 (5 bases each). This CDR3 has 14 amino acids. V lost 4 bases, J lost 4 bases, and 12 bases lay in between. CDR1 is ENHRY, CDR2 SYGVKD, per germline.

The chain carries TRBV5-5 and TRBJ2-3; a possible D gene is TRBD2 (5 bases). The CDR3 runs 13 residues. The V and J ends lost 4 bases and 4 bases respectively, with 10 bases between them. Germline CDR1 reads SGHKS; CDR2 reads YYEKEE (reference sequence). DNA for the CDR3: TGTGCCAGCAGCCCCGGGGTCGCAGATACGCAGTATTTT. Translating gives CASSPGVADTQYF.

Notes on this clone: Other DNA sequences in the same sample also yield this CDR3. The chain links TRBV5-1 to TRBJ2-3; 7 nucleotides match TRBD2. The length of the CDR3 is 15 residues. V lost 1 base, J lost 0 bases, and 2 bases stayed unmatched. The germline V gene encodes CDR1 SGHRS and CDR2 YFSETQ. The DNA of the CDR3 is TGCGCCAGCAGCTTGAGCGGGGTTAGCACAGATACGCAGTATTTT. This sequence encodes CASSLSGVSTDTQYF.

The rearrangement links TRBV13 to TRBJ1-2; D may be TRBD1 (5 bases). V lost 1 base, J lost 6 bases, and 18 bases lay in between. From germline, CDR1 is PRHDT and CDR2 FYEKMQ (reference sequence). This CDR3 spans 16 amino acids. The CDR3: CASSLDLREGFNGYTF. The CDR3 DNA follows: TGTGCCAGCAGCTTAGATCTCCGGGAGGGGTTCAATGGCTACACCTTC.

This clone was picked up a small number of times. This rearrangement joins TRBV27 to TRBJ1-5, with TRBD1 matching 7 bases. After removal of 4 bases from V and 7 bases from J, the junction contained 7 bases not matched to a gene. The CDR3 loop spans 14 amino acids. Per germline, CDR1 MNHEY and CDR2 SMNVEV (reference sequence). For the CDR3, the DNA is TGTGCCAGCAGTTCCCAGACAGGGTGGCAGCCCCAGCATTTT. Its protein is CASSSQTGWQPQHF.

The chain combines TRBV2 with TRBJ2-7, with TRBD1 matching over 7 bases. In germline, CDR1 is SNHLY, CDR2 FYNNEI. There are 13 residues in the CDR3. The CDR3 bases are TGTGCAAGTGCCGGGACAGAATCCTACGAGCAGTACTTC. Translated, it gives CASAGTESYEQYF.

CDR3 sequence (DNA): TGTGCCAGCAGCTCCCGCGGGGAAAAGACCGGGGAGCTGTTTTTT. As protein: CASSSRGEKTGELFF. The chain employs TRBV7-3 and TRBJ2-2, with D tentatively TRBD2 (6 bases). Deletions cut 4 bases from V and 5 bases from J, with 14 bases between. CDR1 and CDR2 (germline): SGHTA, FQGTGA. This CDR3 region has 15 residues.

The chain combines TRBV11-2 with TRBJ1-1; the D gene is possibly TRBD1 (5 bases). Deletions cut 5 bases from V and 0 bases from J, with 10 bases between. This CDR3 region has 14 residues. The germline gives CDR1 SGHAT, CDR2 FQNNGV. The CDR3 is CASSLQVMNTEAFF. In DNA, the CDR3 is TGTGCCAGCAGCCTACAGGTGATGAACACTGAAGCTTTCTTT.

In this sample, this clone turned up once. The chain has TRBV19 and TRBJ1-5; no clear D. The CDR3 contains 15 residues. V was shortened by 2 bases and J by 5 bases, with 13 bases between the two germline ends. The germline gives CDR1 LNHDA, CDR2 SQIVND (reference sequence). The CDR3 DNA reads as TGTGCCAGTAGTATATACCGACTTGTTGATCAGCCCCAGCATTTT. This encodes CASSIYRLVDQPQHF.

The V gene is TRBV28, the J gene TRBJ2-5; D ambiguous. CDR3 size: 11 residues. V was trimmed by 3 bases and J by 5 bases, leaving 4 bases between them. CDR1 and CDR2 from the germline V gene are MDHEN and SYDVKM. In DNA form, the CDR3 reads TGTGCCAGCAGTTTCCTCGAGACCCAGTACTTC. It translates to CASSFLETQYF. The whole variable domain, filled in from reference TRBV28 and TRBJ2-5, reads DVKVTQSSRYLVKRTGEKVFLECVQDMDHENMFWYRQDPGLGLRLIYFSYDVKMKEKGDIPEGYSVSREKKERFSLILESASTNQTSMYLCASSFLETQYFGPGTRLLVL.

This clone was observed a handful of times. The CDR3 DNA sequence: TGTGCCAGCAGGTCGCCTAGAGAGCAGTACTTC. Protein product: CASRSPREQYF. The chain uses TRBV28 and TRBJ2-7; no clear D gene. Germline V lookup: CDR1 MDHEN, CDR2 SYDVKM. CDR3 length: 11 residues. With 6 bases removed from V and 7 bases from J, the gap between germline ends came to 10 bases.

This clone showed up just a few times. The rearrangement joins TRBV5-1 to TRBJ1-3; possibly TRBD1 for D (6 bases). Germline CDR1 and CDR2: SGHRS and YFSETQ. The ends were cut back, 0 bases at V and 8 bases at J, with 9 bases in the middle. This CDR3 is built from 13 residues. CDR3 DNA sequence: TGCGCCAGCAGCTTGGAGGGGGAGGACACCATATATTTT. The encoded protein is CASSLEGEDTIYF.

This clone was counted a few times. The chain carries TRBV29-1 and TRBJ2-2; no definite D call. The V end was cut by 7 bases, the J end by 1 base, with 16 bases between. The germline gives CDR1 SQVTM, CDR2 ANQGSEA. This CDR3 is 15 amino acids long. The CDR3 region has the DNA TGCAGCGCTCTCAGTGGGGTCGGGAACACCGGGGAGCTGTTTTTT. Its translation is CSALSGVGNTGELFF.

The V and J genes are TRBV5-1 and TRBJ2-2; 9 bases match TRBD2. With V trimmed by 0 bases and J by 6 bases, 3 bases remained unmatched. This CDR3 contains 15 residues. Germline V gene lookup returns CDR1 SGHRS and CDR2 YFSETQ. CDR3 DNA: TGCGCCAGCAGCTTGGTCGCGGGAGGGCCCGGGGAGCTGTTTTTT. As protein: CASSLVAGGPGELFF. The full variable domain, completed using reference TRBV5-1 and TRBJ2-2, is KAGVTQTPRYLIKTRGQQVTLSCSPISGHRSVSWYQQTPGQGLQFLFEYFSETQRNKGNFPGRFSGRQFSNSRSEMNVSTLELGDSALYLCASSLVAGGPGELFFGEGSRLTVL.

The table lists this clone with many counts. The V and J genes are TRBV18 and TRBJ1-1; D might be TRBD1 (6 bases). The V gene's germline CDR1 is KGHSH and CDR2 LQKENI. Trimming shortened V by 3 bases and J by 1 base, and 18 bases separated the two germline ends. This CDR3 comprises 17 residues. The CDR3 nucleotides read TGTGCCAGCTCACCGTTCGCGGCCATACAGGGGAACACTGAAGCTTTCTTT. It specifies CASSPFAAIQGNTEAFF. Looking up the rest from reference TRBV18 and TRBJ1-1 gives the full variable domain: NAGVMQNPRHLVRRRGQEARLRCSPMKGHSHVYWYRQLPEEGLKFMVYLQKENIIDESGMPKERFSAEFPKEGPSILRIQQVVRGDSAAYFCASSPFAAIQGNTEAFFGQGTRLTVV.

This chain links TRBV12-5 with TRBJ1-2; no clear D. The CDR3 spans 12 residues. Trimming cost V 6 bases and J 4 bases, with 9 bases left between them. Germline lookup yields CDR1 LGHNT and CDR2 FRNRAP. Written as DNA, the CDR3 is TGTGCTAGTGGCTACGACGGCTATGGCTACACCTTC. Amino acids: CASGYDGYGYTF.

The J gene is TRBJ1-3, the V gene TRBV11-3; D is unclear. The CDR3 sequence is 17 residues long. Trimming shortened V by 5 bases and J by 0 bases, and 17 bases separated the two germline ends. Germline CDR1 and CDR2: SGHNT and YENEEA. The CDR3 DNA reads TGTGCCAGCAGCAGCAATCTTGGAGCCAACTCTGGAAACACCATATATTTT. This codes for CASSSNLGANSGNTIYF.

CDR3 DNA: TGCGCCAGCAGTTTAGCGGGAGGATCCCACGAGCAGTACTTC. It encodes CASSLAGGSHEQYF. The genes are TRBV10-2 and TRBJ2-7, with TRBD2 matching over 10 bases. CDR1 is WSHSY, CDR2 SAAADI, per germline. The trim removed 5 bases at V and 5 bases at J, leaving 6 bases unmatched. The CDR3 runs 14 residues.

DNA for the CDR3: TGTGCCGCAGGGGAGCTGGGGGTCAATGAGCAGTTCTTC. Translated: CAAGELGVNEQFF. The chain combines TRBV2 with TRBJ2-1, with D maybe TRBD1 (6 bases). This CDR3 contains 13 residues. Germline assignment: CDR1 SNHLY and CDR2 FYNNEI. Trimming pared 11 bases from V and 6 bases from J, leaving 17 bases between. The full variable domain, in which reference TRBV2 and TRBJ2-1 provide the parts outside the CDR3, is EPEVTQTPSHQVTQMGQEVILRCVPISNHLYFYWYRQILGQKVEFLVSFYNNEISEKSEIFDDQFSVERPDGSNFTLKIRSTKLEDSAMYFCAAGELGVNEQFFGPGTRLTVL.

The V and J genes are TRBV2 and TRBJ2-7; D tentatively reads TRBD1 or TRBD2 (5 bases each). The germline V and J ends were trimmed by 5 bases and 5 bases, with 16 bases remaining between them. The CDR3 is 14 residues long. Germline CDR1 SNHLY, CDR2 FYNNEI. DNA for the CDR3: TGTGCCAGCAGTTATCAGGGACCTTCTAACGAGCAGTACTTC. This gives the protein CASSYQGPSNEQYF.

The rearrangement joins TRBV28 to TRBJ1-4; D call uncertain. Trimming took 4 bases from V and 5 from J, leaving 8 bases between them. Germline CDR1 is MDHEN and CDR2 is SYDVKM. This CDR3 region has 13 residues. CDR3 DNA sequence: TGTGCCAGCAGTTCCAACGGGAATGAAAAACTGTTTTTT. Amino acid sequence: CASSSNGNEKLFF.